This paragraph reports one T cell receptor beta chain. The antigen is unknown. TCRdb processed the reads anew with MiXCR; each CDR3 protein has one entry. The repertoire holds about 830,000 distinct CDR3 sequences, with about 33% as singletons. The germline gives CDR1 LGHNA, CDR2 YSLEER. The CDR3 runs 18 residues. J gave up 5 bases and V 0 bases, and 12 bases lay outside the gene matches. The record originates from a study of T cell repertoires in cytomegalovirus infection. At the level of the study: HLA-C-restricted CMV epitopes, recently identified, and well-studied HLA-B-restricted ones were used by the study. Study-wide results and caveats: Clonotype analysis showed dominance of the ex vivo response by HLA-C-restricted CMV-specific TCR beta clonotypes.

The chain is built from TRBV4-3 and TRBJ2-2; 7 nucleotides align to TRBD1. Sequenced here: cultured CD8+ T cells from PBMCs, sampled from culture after CMV antigen stimulation. The sequence came from a human donor in good health (CMV status not recorded). Some clones in this sample may be carry-over from other donors' samples. The CDR3 DNA sequence: TGCGCCAGCAGCCAAGAAGAAGGGGGCGGCCTAGCAACCGGGGAGCTGTTTTTT. Translated: CASSQEEGGGLATGELFF.